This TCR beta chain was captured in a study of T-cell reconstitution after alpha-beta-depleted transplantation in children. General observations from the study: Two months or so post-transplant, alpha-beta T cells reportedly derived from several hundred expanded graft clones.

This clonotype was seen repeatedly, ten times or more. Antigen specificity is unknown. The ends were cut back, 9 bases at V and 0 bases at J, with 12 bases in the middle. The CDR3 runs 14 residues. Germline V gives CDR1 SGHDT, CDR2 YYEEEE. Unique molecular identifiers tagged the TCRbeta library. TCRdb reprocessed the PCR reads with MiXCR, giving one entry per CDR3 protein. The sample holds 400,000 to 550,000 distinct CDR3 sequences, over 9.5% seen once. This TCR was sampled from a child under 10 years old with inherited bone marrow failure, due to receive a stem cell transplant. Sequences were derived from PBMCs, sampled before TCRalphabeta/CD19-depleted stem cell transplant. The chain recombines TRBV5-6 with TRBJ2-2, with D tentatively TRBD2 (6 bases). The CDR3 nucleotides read TGTGCCACCGGGGGACTCGCGAACACCGGGGAGCTGTTTTTT. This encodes CATGGLANTGELFF.